These 8 T cell receptor beta chains came from one sample sequenced in a study of identical twins. Each CDR3 protein is one row after TCRdb ran MiXCR on the 5' RACE reads. The sample lists 1.5 million to 2 million distinct CDR3 sequences, roughly 35% seen once, with approximately 0.25% in the top ten. The sample was cord blood. The receptors were gathered from a newborn girl in good health.

The sample holds a few counts of this clonotype. The V call is TRBV18, the J call TRBJ2-4; TRBD2 is a possible D gene (6 bases). The DNA end is more similar to TRBJ2-7, so the J call may be wrong. Germline CDR1 KGHSH, CDR2 LQKENI. This CDR3 region has 16 residues. CDR3 residues: CASSPLPAGASYEQYF. The DNA of the CDR3 is TGTGCCAGCTCACCACTACCAGCGGGTGCCTCCTACGAGCAGTACTTC.

This clonotype was seen only a few times. This chain links TRBV3-1 with TRBJ2-1, with TRBD2 matching 13 bases. Germline V lookup: CDR1 LGHDT, CDR2 YNNKEL (reference sequence). Unmatched junction bases numbered 12, after V lost 4 bases and J lost 6 bases. The CDR3 sequence is 18 residues long. The DNA for the CDR3 is TGTGCCAGCAGCCTAAAAGGACTAGCGGGGGTGGGGGGCAATGAGCAGTTCTTC. Protein product: CASSLKGLAGVGGNEQFF.

Notes on this clonotype: It may be a read error: a sequence one base away is much more abundant. J is TRBJ2-1 and V is TRBV20-1; TRBD2 aligns across 8 bases. CDR1 and CDR2 (germline): DFQATT, SNEGSKA (reference sequence). The CDR3 totals 15 residues. V trimming: 3 bases; J trimming: 5 bases; junction bases outside the gene matches: 9. The CDR3 loop is CSARGTSGAHNEQFF. For the CDR3, the DNA is TGCAGTGCTAGGGGCACTAGCGGCGCACACAATGAGCAGTTCTTC.

This clonotype was picked up a small number of times. Its ends do not fully match the called genes, so a read error is possible. The rearrangement uses TRBV6-6 and TRBJ2-1, with 12 bases that match TRBD1. The CDR3 covers 15 residues. Per germline, CDR1 MNHNY and CDR2 SVGAGI (reference sequence). The CDR3 loop is CASRYTGQGANEQFF. CDR3 sequence (DNA): TGTGCCAGCCGTTACACGGGACAGGGGGCAAATGAGCAGTTCTTC.

This clonotype was found a few times. This chain uses TRBV6-6 with TRBJ1-6, with D perhaps TRBD1 (6 bases). V was pared by 7 bases and J by 8 bases, with 18 bases between. Germline assignment: CDR1 MNHNY and CDR2 SVGAGI (reference sequence). The CDR3 has 15 residues. CDR3 coding DNA: TGTGCCAGCACAAGAAACAGGGTCGGTTATTCACCCCTCCACTTT. Encoded protein: CASTRNRVGYSPLHF.

The rearrangement joins TRBV20-1 to TRBJ1-5, with a weak D call TRBD1 (6 bases). Germline V gene data show CDR1 as DFQATT and CDR2 as SNEGSKA (reference sequence). The CDR3 spans 14 residues. The germline V and J ends were trimmed by 2 bases and 3 bases, with 11 bases remaining between them. The chain's CDR3 is CSARIGGNNQPQHF. As DNA, the CDR3 is TGCAGTGCTAGAATAGGGGGGAACAATCAGCCCCAGCATTTT.

This sequence joins TRBV28 and TRBJ2-7; 16 bases are a match to TRBD2. The closer fit of TRBJ2-5 to the DNA end suggests the J call may be wrong. Germline-derived CDR1 and CDR2 are MDHEN and SYDVKM. CDR3 length equals 19 residues. The CDR3 spells CAISPGVWGLAGGGKTQYF. The CDR3 bases are TGTGCCATCTCACCGGGCGTGTGGGGACTAGCGGGAGGGGGAAAGACCCAGTACTTC.

V is TRBV11-1 and J is TRBJ2-1; 8 nucleotides line up with TRBD2. The V and J ends lost 1 base and 3 bases, in that order; junction bases with no gene match: 20. Germline assignment: CDR1 SGHAT and CDR2 FQDESV (reference sequence). This CDR3 contains 21 residues. CDR3 nucleotides: TGTGCCAGCAGCTTAGTATCGGCGTCCAGTGGCGGGGGGTTCCTCTACAATGAGCAGTTCTTC. This sequence encodes CASSLVSASSGGGFLYNEQFF.